This paragraph covers one TCR beta chain sequence. As yet, its antigen is unknown. Repertoires were generated with immunoSEQ multiplex PCR, while TCRdb's copy carries only in-frame clones and drops some. The sample lists about 100,000 clones; approximately 80% were seen once. The data were taken from a study of OX40 agonist ivuxolimab in advanced cancers. Study-wide results and limits: In the 0.1 to 3.0 mg/kg range, CD4+ and CD8+ blood T cells had expanded clonally by week 6.

CDR3 length: 14 amino acids. V dropped 4 bases and J dropped 4 bases, with 13 bases sitting between them. The germline V gene encodes CDR1 MNHNY and CDR2 SVGAGI (reference sequence). This receptor was obtained from an adult with an advanced solid tumor such as melanoma, head and neck, liver or kidney cancer. V and J are TRBV6-6 and TRBJ1-2; D is perhaps TRBD1 (6 bases). Source: CD4+ or CD8+ T cells sorted from blood, taken in a trial of the OX40 agonist ivuxolimab. CDR3 nucleotide sequence: TGTGCCAGCAGTTCAGGGGAGAGGGTCTATGGCTACACCTTC. It encodes CASSSGERVYGYTF.